The 29 T cell receptor beta chains listed next were all sequenced from one sample in a study of shared clonotypes between healthy human individuals. Clones were read by immunoSEQ multiplex PCR, and TCRdb kept only the in-frame ones, dropping some. The sample carries 400,000 to 600,000 clones, around 79% recorded once. What was sequenced was PBMCs. The receptor source for this set is a woman between 35 and 50 years old in good health. Some clones in this sample may be carry-over from other donors' samples.

J is TRBJ2-3 and V is TRBV9; TRBD2 matches 10 bases. Losses at the gene ends were 4 bases for V and 7 bases for J; bases not matched to a gene: 6. The CDR3 loop spans 14 amino acids. Germline V gives CDR1 SGDLS, CDR2 YYNGEE. The CDR3 DNA is TGTGCCAGCAGCCCTAGGACTAGCGGAAATACGCAGTATTTT. Its protein product is CASSPRTSGNTQYF.

J is TRBJ1-2 and V is TRBV18, with 7 nucleotides matching TRBD1. CDR3 length: 15 residues. Germline-derived CDR1 and CDR2 are KGHSH and LQKENI. V lost 5 bases, J lost 4 bases, and 10 bases stayed unmatched. The CDR3 DNA reads as TGTGCCAGCTCAAATCCGGGACAGTTAAGCTATGGCTACACCTTC. Protein: CASSNPGQLSYGYTF.

The rearrangement links TRBV4-2 to TRBJ2-1, with 7 bases aligning to TRBD1. The CDR3 extends over 16 amino acids. Germline CDR1 LGHNA, CDR2 YNFKEQ. The J segment lost 6 bases and the V segment lost 0 bases, leaving 8 bases of the junction unmatched. CDR3 sequence: CASSQEPSDRVNEQFF. The CDR3 nucleotides read TGTGCCAGCAGCCAAGAACCCTCCGACAGGGTCAATGAGCAGTTCTTC.

The genes are TRBV2 and TRBJ1-5; D unresolved. This CDR3 region has 14 residues. In germline, CDR1 is SNHLY, CDR2 FYNNEI. Trimming took 6 bases from V and 3 from J, leaving 12 bases between them. The CDR3, as DNA: TGTGCCAGCAGCCCTCAGGAGTCCAATCAGCCCCAGCATTTT. Its protein is CASSPQESNQPQHF. Full variable domain (missing parts from reference TRBV2 and TRBJ1-5): EPEVTQTPSHQVTQMGQEVILRCVPISNHLYFYWYRQILGQKVEFLVSFYNNEISEKSEIFDDQFSVERPDGSNFTLKIRSTKLEDSAMYFCASSPQESNQPQHFGDGTRLSIL.

This chain links TRBV7-3 with TRBJ2-1; possibly TRBD1 or TRBD2 for D (6 bases each). This CDR3 region has 14 residues. Between the trimmed V and J ends, which lost 4 bases and 6 bases, there was a span of 13 bases. Per the germline V gene, CDR1 is SGHTA and CDR2 is FQGTGA. The CDR3 bases are TGTGCCAGCAGCTGGACCGGGGGCCTCAATGAGCAGTTCTTC. It specifies CASSWTGGLNEQFF. The full variable domain, its missing parts supplied by reference TRBV7-3 and TRBJ2-1, is GAGVSQTPSNKVTEKGKYVELRCDPISGHTALYWYRQSLGQGPEFLIYFQGTGAADDSGLPNDRFFAVRPEGSVSTLKIQRTERGDSAVYLCASSWTGGLNEQFFGPGTRLTVL.

This clone came up a few times. V and J are TRBV2 and TRBJ2-2; 8 bases line up with TRBD1. The CDR3 extends over 12 amino acids. Germline V CDR1 and CDR2: SNHLY, FYNNEI. Trimming took 6 bases from V and 6 from J; bases not matched to a gene: 0. The CDR3 spells CASRQGAGELFF. CDR3 coding DNA: TGTGCCAGCAGACAGGGGGCCGGGGAGCTGTTTTTT. Full variable domain (missing parts from reference TRBV2 and TRBJ2-2): EPEVTQTPSHQVTQMGQEVILRCVPISNHLYFYWYRQILGQKVEFLVSFYNNEISEKSEIFDDQFSVERPDGSNFTLKIRSTKLEDSAMYFCASRQGAGELFFGEGSRLTVL.

A word on this clone: A junction boundary mismatches the germline segment, possibly from a read error. This rearrangement joins TRBV7-7 to TRBJ2-1; 10 nucleotides agree with TRBD2. Germline CDR1 and CDR2: SSHAT and FNYEAQ (reference sequence). The CDR3 totals 14 residues. In nucleotides, the CDR3 is TGTGCTAGCAGCCGAGCGGGAGGGGGGAATGAGCAGTTCTTC. Protein product: CASSRAGGGNEQFF.

The rearrangement links TRBV5-5 to TRBJ1-2; TRBD1 agrees at 9 bases. This CDR3 is built from 16 residues. From germline, CDR1 is SGHKS and CDR2 YYEKEE (reference sequence). Germline trimming cut 4 bases from V and 5 bases from J; bases unmatched to any gene: 12. The CDR3 reads CASSIKPDRGPYGYTF. The CDR3 DNA sequence: TGTGCCAGCAGCATAAAGCCGGACAGGGGACCATATGGCTACACCTTC. The full variable domain, rest sourced from reference TRBV5-5 and TRBJ1-2, is DAGVTQSPTHLIKTRGQQVTLRCSPISGHKSVSWYQQVLGQGPQFIFQYYEKEERGRGNFPDRFSARQFPNYSSELNVNALLLGDSALYLCASSIKPDRGPYGYTFGSGTRLTVV.

The rearrangement links TRBV15 to TRBJ2-3, with TRBD2 matching over 8 bases. CDR1 LNHNV and CDR2 YYDKDF come from the germline V gene (reference sequence). Trimming removed 3 bases from V and 1 base from J; junction bases left unmatched: 6. CDR3 size: 16 residues. CDR3 in amino acids: CATSSPPGLGTDTQYF. The CDR3 DNA follows: TGTGCCACCAGCAGCCCGCCGGGACTAGGCACAGATACGCAGTATTTT.

The rearrangement joins TRBV9 to TRBJ1-1; D is uncertain. The germline CDR1 and CDR2 sequences are SGDLS and YYNGEE. The V gene lost 2 bases and the J gene lost 1 base, with 15 bases spanning the gap. CDR3 length equals 16 residues. CDR3 in DNA: TGTGCCAGCAGCGTTTCGTCTCGGACGGGGAACACTGAAGCTTTCTTT. Residues: CASSVSSRTGNTEAFF.

This sequence joins TRBV4-2 and TRBJ2-1; D perhaps matches TRBD2 (5 bases). The CDR3 length is 16 residues. Trimming cost V 0 bases and J 3 bases, with 12 bases left between them. Germline assignment: CDR1 LGHNA and CDR2 YNFKEQ. The CDR3 DNA reads TGTGCCAGCAGCCAAGACCCCGGGATCCTCTACAATGAGCAGTTCTTC. Its translation: CASSQDPGILYNEQFF.

This chain connects TRBV9 to TRBJ1-5; no definite D call. V was pared by 0 bases and J by 1 base, with 8 bases between. CDR1 SGDLS and CDR2 YYNGEE come from the germline V gene. This CDR3 region has 15 residues. The CDR3 DNA is TGTGCCAGCAGCGTAGCCGGAGAGAGCAATCAGCCCCAGCATTTT. Encoded protein: CASSVAGESNQPQHF.

The chain joins TRBV19 to TRBJ1-2, with a weak D call TRBD1 (5 bases). CDR3 length: 14 amino acids. Germline V CDR1 and CDR2: LNHDA, SQIVND (reference sequence). The V gene lost 3 bases and the J gene lost 4 bases, with 12 bases spanning the gap. Here the CDR3 reads CASSISGLPYGYTF. Written as DNA, the CDR3 is TGTGCCAGTAGTATTTCAGGGCTGCCCTATGGCTACACCTTC.

The chain recombines TRBV6-6 with TRBJ1-2; D is possibly TRBD1 (5 bases). Germline CDR1 is MNHNY and CDR2 is SVGAGI (reference sequence). The CDR3 has 14 residues. V lost 5 bases to trimming and J lost 4 bases, with 14 bases between them. In DNA form, the CDR3 reads TGTGCCAGCAGTCGGGACGGCGTGGGCTATGGCTACACCTTC. Translation gives CASSRDGVGYGYTF.

The gene calls are TRBV7-2 and TRBJ2-1; the match to TRBD2 covers 10 bases. Looked up from germline, CDR1 is SGHTA and CDR2 is FQGNSA. The CDR3 runs 15 residues. V lost 6 bases, J lost 4 bases, and 6 bases stayed unmatched. The CDR3 region has the DNA TGTGCCAGCAGGACTAGCGGGCGGACTTACAATGAGCAGTTCTTC. Amino acids: CASRTSGRTYNEQFF. The whole variable domain, filled in from reference TRBV7-2 and TRBJ2-1, reads GAGVSQSPSNKVTEKGKDVELRCDPISGHTALYWYRQSLGQGLEFLIYFQGNSAPDKSGLPSDRFSAERTGGSVSTLTIQRTQQEDSAVYLCASRTSGRTYNEQFFGPGTRLTVL.

The rearrangement uses TRBV18 and TRBJ1-1; no clear D gene. Per the germline V gene, CDR1 is KGHSH and CDR2 is LQKENI. V lost 5 bases to trimming and J lost 1 base, with 11 bases between them. The CDR3 has 14 amino acids. In DNA form, the CDR3 reads TGTGCCAGCTCATCTGAGACCGGGAACACTGAAGCTTTCTTT. It encodes CASSSETGNTEAFF.

The V gene is TRBV7-2, the J gene TRBJ2-1, with D perhaps matching TRBD2 (6 bases). Trimming took off 0 bases at V and 0 bases at J, with 15 bases between the two ends. The CDR3 spans 18 residues. Germline V lookup: CDR1 SGHTA, CDR2 FQGNSA. In DNA, the CDR3 is TGTGCCAGCAGCTTAGCGTACCTAGCGTTTAGCTCCTACAATGAGCAGTTCTTC. Amino acids: CASSLAYLAFSSYNEQFF.

This chain joins TRBV11-2 and TRBJ1-2; D gene uncertain. Trimming pared 5 bases from V and 4 bases from J, leaving 14 bases between. This CDR3 spans 14 amino acids. CDR1 is SGHAT and CDR2 is FQNNGV in the germline V gene. CDR3 region: CASSPRGLSYGYTF. In DNA form, the CDR3 reads TGTGCCAGCAGCCCGAGAGGACTGAGCTATGGCTACACCTTC. Based on the CDR3 plus reference TRBV11-2 and TRBJ1-2, the full variable domain is EAGVAQSPRYKIIEKRQSVAFWCNPISGHATLYWYQQILGQGPKLLIQFQNNGVVDDSQLPKDRFSAERLKGVDSTLKIQPAKLEDSAVYLCASSPRGLSYGYTFGSGTRLTVV.

This clone came up once. The CDR3 coding sequence is TGCGCCAGCAGCCGCCGCTCCGAAGGTGACACCATATATTTT. Its protein product is CASSRRSEGDTIYF. The V and J genes are TRBV5-1 and TRBJ1-3, with unresolved D. CDR1 and CDR2 (germline): SGHRS, YFSETQ. Trimming left V 4 bases short and J 8 bases short, with 16 bases between. The CDR3 extends over 14 amino acids.

This clone was seen once. This rearrangement joins TRBV7-9 to TRBJ2-5; TRBD1 might be the D (6 bases). CDR3 length: 16 amino acids. The V end was cut by 1 base, the J end by 7 bases, with 19 bases between. Germline V gene data show CDR1 as SEHNR and CDR2 as FQNEAQ (reference sequence). The CDR3 coding sequence is TGTGCCAGCAGCTTAGTTTTGGGGCAGGGGACGGGGACCCAGTACTTC. Translation: CASSLVLGQGTGTQYF.

The chain couples TRBV15 to TRBJ2-7; D gene uncertain. The CDR3 has 15 residues. Trimming pared 1 base from V and 3 bases from J, leaving 13 bases between. In germline, CDR1 is LNHNV, CDR2 YYDKDF (reference sequence). The DNA of the CDR3 is TGTGCCACCAGCAGAGGTGGGTCAGCCCGCTACGAGCAGTACTTC. Protein: CATSRGGSARYEQYF. The full variable domain, its missing parts supplied by reference TRBV15 and TRBJ2-7, is DAMVIQNPRYQVTQFGKPVTLSCSQTLNHNVMYWYQQKSSQAPKLLFHYYDKDFNNEADTPDNFQSRRPNTSFCFLDIRSPGLGDTAMYLCATSRGGSARYEQYFGPGTRLTVT.

On this clone: A read error may explain this, as a much larger clone is one base away. The V and J genes are TRBV30 and TRBJ2-5, with D hard to call. The CDR3 length is 13 residues. Per the germline V gene, CDR1 is GTSNPN and CDR2 is SVGIG (reference sequence). The CDR3 sequence is CAWNRVLQEAQYF. CDR3 nucleotides: TGTGCCTGGAACAGAGTCCTTCAAGAGGCCCAGTACTTC.

V gene TRBV10-3 combines with J gene TRBJ2-1; 7 bases agree with TRBD1. The germline CDR1 and CDR2 sequences are ENHRY and SYGVKD. The CDR3 consists of 14 residues. Trimming removed 7 bases from V and 9 bases from J; junction bases left unmatched: 12. As DNA, the CDR3 is TGTGCCATCACCACCGGGGACAGCAGGAGTGAGCAGTTCTTC. Encoded protein: CAITTGDSRSEQFF.

The chain recombines TRBV5-1 with TRBJ2-1, with a weak D call TRBD2 (6 bases). V lost 0 bases, J lost 4 bases, and 17 bases lay in between. The germline V gene has CDR1 SGHRS and CDR2 YFSETQ. This CDR3 region has 17 residues. As DNA, the CDR3 is TGCGCCAGCAGCTTGGAAGAGTGGCGGGGACTGTACAATGAGCAGTTCTTC. Amino acid sequence: CASSLEEWRGLYNEQFF.

V usage is TRBV7-3 and J usage is TRBJ2-1; D possibly matches TRBD1 or TRBD2 (5 bases each). The V gene lost 2 bases and the J gene lost 8 bases, with 10 bases spanning the gap. Germline CDR1 reads SGHTA; CDR2 reads FQGTGA. The CDR3 runs to 13 residues. CDR3: CASSLRGADEQFF. In DNA, the CDR3 is TGTGCCAGCAGCTTACGAGGGGCGGATGAGCAGTTCTTC.

The rearrangement uses TRBV14 and TRBJ2-1, with D maybe TRBD2 (6 bases). V was shortened by 4 bases and J by 0 bases, with 16 bases between the two germline ends. Germline lookup yields CDR1 SGHDN and CDR2 FVKESK. The CDR3 is made up of 17 amino acids. In nucleotides, the CDR3 is TGTGCCAGCAGCCCAGGGACTTTTTCTAGCTCCTACAATGAGCAGTTCTTC. Amino acids: CASSPGTFSSSYNEQFF.

The CDR3 sequence is CAISVAGGVYEQYF. The CDR3 coding sequence is TGTGCCATCAGTGTAGCGGGAGGGGTCTACGAGCAGTACTTC. The chain combines TRBV10-3 with TRBJ2-5, with 11 bases matching TRBD2. The J call is in doubt because the DNA end fits TRBJ2-7 better. Germline V gene lookup returns CDR1 ENHRY and CDR2 SYGVKD. The CDR3 length is 14 residues.

Comment on this clone: Other DNA sequences of this sample code for an identical CDR3. CDR3 nucleotides: TGTGCCAGCAGTACCCGGACAGGGAACACTGAAGCTTTCTTT. It yields the protein CASSTRTGNTEAFF. This chain links TRBV2 with TRBJ1-1, with 7 bases fitting TRBD1. Germline CDR1 is SNHLY and CDR2 is FYNNEI. V dropped 5 bases and J dropped 1; count of bases not matched to a gene: 4. The CDR3 spans 14 residues.

The V gene is TRBV19, the J gene TRBJ2-1; 13 nucleotides line up with TRBD2. Germline CDR1 reads LNHDA; CDR2 reads SQIVND (reference sequence). Trimming took 3 bases from V and 4 from J; bases not matched to a gene: 6. The CDR3 consists of 17 residues. This CDR3 reads CASSMGTSGNFYNEQFF. In nucleotides, the CDR3 is TGTGCCAGTAGTATGGGGACTAGCGGGAATTTTTACAATGAGCAGTTCTTC.